These 30 T cell receptor beta chains were sequenced from one sample in a study of cytomegalovirus exposure and HLA in healthy donors. This PCR relied on a set of 60 Vbeta primers and 13 Jbeta primers. This table comes from immunoSEQ multiplex PCR, and its TCRdb copy is limited to in-frame clones, with some not included. The repertoire holds about 120,000 clones, with about 59% as singletons. Material: PBMCs. The origin of the receptors is a woman aged 40 to 49 in good health and CMV-seropositive.

V is TRBV30 and J is TRBJ1-1; 7 bases are shared with TRBD1. J lost 3 bases, V lost 1 base, and 8 bases had no gene match. Germline assignment: CDR1 GTSNPN and CDR2 SVGIG (reference sequence). The CDR3 runs to 15 residues. The CDR3 spells CAWSGEGAEDTEAFF. The CDR3 DNA reads TGTGCCTGGAGTGGCGAGGGGGCTGAGGACACTGAAGCTTTCTTT. The complete variable domain, with remaining parts taken from reference TRBV30 and TRBJ1-1, reads SQTIHQWPATLVQPVGSPLSLECTVEGTSNPNLYWYRQAAGRGLQLLFYSVGIGQISSEVPQNLSASRPQDRQFILSSKKLLLSDSGFYLCAWSGEGAEDTEAFFGQGTRLTVV.

This chain joins TRBV7-2 and TRBJ2-3; D perhaps matches TRBD2 (6 bases). Trimming left V 4 bases short and J 2 bases short, with 10 bases between. CDR3 length equals 14 residues. From germline, CDR1 is SGHTA and CDR2 FQGNSA. CDR3 sequence reads: CASSYRDFTDTQYF. CDR3 DNA: TGTGCCAGCAGCTACCGGGACTTCACAGATACGCAGTATTTT.

The genes are TRBV29-1 and TRBJ1-1; 7 nucleotides align to TRBD1. The V gene end was trimmed by 6 bases and the J gene end by 3 bases; junction bases not matched to a gene: 10. CDR1 and CDR2 (germline): SQVTM, ANQGSEA. The CDR3 length is 14 residues. CDR3 in amino acids: CSVSYIQGDTEAFF. Here the CDR3 DNA reads TGCAGCGTGAGTTACATCCAGGGGGACACTGAAGCTTTCTTT.

This clone occurred a few times. The chain combines TRBV11-2 with TRBJ2-1; D is uncertain. V lost 5 bases, J lost 16 bases, and 21 bases lay in between. Germline assignment: CDR1 SGHAT and CDR2 FQNNGV. This CDR3 spans 13 amino acids. CDR3 protein: CASSPKLSRFFFF. CDR3 DNA sequence: TGTGCCAGCAGCCCCAAGTTGTCCAGGTTTTTTTTCTTC. Using reference TRBV11-2 and TRBJ2-1 for the parts outside the CDR3, the full variable domain is EAGVAQSPRYKIIEKRQSVAFWCNPISGHATLYWYQQILGQGPKLLIQFQNNGVVDDSQLPKDRFSAERLKGVDSTLKIQPAKLEDSAVYLCASSPKLSRFFFFGPGTRLTVL.

This sequence joins TRBV2 and TRBJ2-1; unclear D gene. The CDR3 has 10 amino acids. The germline V gene has CDR1 SNHLY and CDR2 FYNNEI. The V and J ends lost 10 bases and 9 bases respectively, with 10 bases between them. DNA for the CDR3: TGTGCCACCGGTCGGAGTGAGCAGTTCTTC. This gives the protein CATGRSEQFF.

This clone was detected a few times. This chain joins TRBV5-1 and TRBJ1-3; D uncertain. Germline CDR1 reads SGHRS; CDR2 reads YFSETQ. CDR3 length: 13 residues. V was trimmed by 0 bases and J by 9 bases, leaving 10 bases between them. The CDR3 sequence is CASSLGEVGTIYF. The DNA for the CDR3 is TGCGCCAGCAGCTTGGGGGAGGTTGGCACCATATATTTT.

The chain joins TRBV9 to TRBJ2-3; the D gene is possibly TRBD2 (6 bases). Germline V gene data show CDR1 as SGDLS and CDR2 as YYNGEE. The ends were cut back, 0 bases at V and 3 bases at J, with 14 bases in the middle. The CDR3 totals 16 residues. The CDR3 nucleotides read TGTGCCAGCAGCGTAGTTTCTACGGGAGTTACAGATACGCAGTATTTT. Amino acids: CASSVVSTGVTDTQYF.

This clone was counted once. The chain joins TRBV19 to TRBJ2-1; 11 positions agree with TRBD2. The CDR3 contains 14 residues. Per the germline V gene, CDR1 is LNHDA and CDR2 is SQIVND (reference sequence). Trimming cost V 7 bases and J 5 bases; bases outside gene matches: 4. DNA of the CDR3: TGTGCCAGTACTAGCGGGAGGTATAACAATGAGCAGTTCTTC. Its protein product is CASTSGRYNNEQFF.

This clone occurred a few times. For the CDR3, the DNA is TGTGCCAGCAGCCCGGATGGGACAGTTAGCAATCAGCCCCAGCATTTT. It is translated as CASSPDGTVSNQPQHF. V gene TRBV5-5 combines with J gene TRBJ1-5; 7 bases match TRBD1. J lost 0 bases, V lost 4 bases, and 7 bases had no gene match. CDR3 length: 16 residues. The germline CDR1 and CDR2 sequences are SGHKS and YYEKEE (reference sequence).

The chain employs TRBV27 and TRBJ2-7, with D hard to call. V was cut by 0 bases and J by 0 bases, with 6 bases left in between. The CDR3 is 14 amino acids. CDR1 and CDR2 (germline): MNHEY, SMNVEV (reference sequence). CDR3 sequence: CASSLSSNSYEQYF. The CDR3 DNA follows: TGTGCCAGCAGTTTATCTTCTAACTCCTACGAGCAGTACTTC.

The rearrangement links TRBV5-6 to TRBJ1-5, with D perhaps TRBD1 (5 bases). The CDR3 length is 14 residues. V was cut by 5 bases and J by 5 bases, with 14 bases left in between. The germline V gene encodes CDR1 SGHDT and CDR2 YYEEEE. The CDR3 loop reads CASSRGVGDQPQHF. The CDR3 nucleotides are TGTGCCAGCAGTCGGGGGGTCGGGGATCAGCCCCAGCATTTT.

There are a few counts of this clone. The chain employs TRBV15 and TRBJ2-1; a possible D gene is TRBD2 (5 bases). V was trimmed by 5 bases and J by 0 bases, leaving 14 bases between them. Germline-derived CDR1 and CDR2 are LNHNV and YYDKDF (reference sequence). The CDR3 has 16 amino acids. The CDR3 here is CATSGERRLSYNEQFF. CDR3 nucleotide sequence: TGTGCCACCAGCGGCGAGCGGAGACTCTCCTACAATGAGCAGTTCTTC. Combining the CDR3 with reference TRBV15 and TRBJ2-1 gives the whole variable domain DAMVIQNPRYQVTQFGKPVTLSCSQTLNHNVMYWYQQKSSQAPKLLFHYYDKDFNNEADTPDNFQSRRPNTSFCFLDIRSPGLGDTAMYLCATSGERRLSYNEQFFGPGTRLTVL.

J is TRBJ2-1 and V is TRBV25-1; TRBD2 is a possible D gene (5 bases). V was trimmed by 0 bases and J by 15 bases, leaving 15 bases between them. Germline loops: CDR1 MGHDK, CDR2 SYGVNS. CDR3 length: 13 amino acids. Written as DNA, the CDR3 is TGTGCCAGCAGTGAATACGGAGGCGCCGCAACGTTCTTC. It specifies CASSEYGGAATFF.

The chain carries TRBV2 and TRBJ2-5, with 12 positions matching TRBD2. The germline V gene encodes CDR1 SNHLY and CDR2 FYNNEI. The V segment lost 7 bases and the J segment 2 bases; nucleotides outside the gene matches: 8. This CDR3 is 16 amino acids long. The CDR3 loop is CASTPLAGGRQETQYF. CDR3 in DNA: TGTGCCAGCACCCCTCTAGCGGGAGGGCGGCAAGAGACCCAGTACTTC.

The rearrangement joins TRBV6-5 to TRBJ1-2; D perhaps matches TRBD1 (6 bases). The CDR3 consists of 15 residues. The V end was cut by 2 bases, the J end by 7 bases, with 17 bases between. Germline assignment: CDR1 MNHEY and CDR2 SVGAGI. The CDR3 spells CASSYASGAVGGYTF. The CDR3, as DNA: TGTGCCAGCAGTTACGCGTCAGGGGCGGTGGGTGGCTACACCTTC.

This clone was found a few times. The chain has TRBV6-1 and TRBJ2-3, with 9 bases matching TRBD2. This CDR3 spans 15 amino acids. In germline, CDR1 is MNHNS, CDR2 SASEGT. Unmatched junction bases numbered 7, after V lost 3 bases and J lost 6 bases. CDR3 sequence reads: CASSESGGRRDTQYF. The DNA for the CDR3 is TGTGCCAGCAGTGAGAGCGGGGGGCGCAGGGATACGCAGTATTTT.

The chain has TRBV6-5 and TRBJ1-1; D uncertain. V lost 6 bases, J lost 4 bases, and 15 bases lay in between. CDR3 length: 14 amino acids. Germline values: CDR1 MNHEY, CDR2 SVGAGI. CDR3 DNA sequence: TGTGCCAGCAGAGCTGGGTTCGAGGGCACTGAAGCTTTCTTT. Residues: CASRAGFEGTEAFF.

The V gene is TRBV6-6, the J gene TRBJ2-7; unclear D gene. The V end lost 7 bases, the J end lost 5 bases, and 9 bases lay between the germline ends. Germline CDR1 is MNHNY and CDR2 is SVGAGI (reference sequence). This CDR3 is built from 11 residues. The CDR3 loop is CASTLLNEQYF. DNA for the CDR3: TGTGCCAGCACCTTACTCAACGAGCAGTACTTC.

The chain links TRBV5-4 to TRBJ2-7; D possibly corresponds to TRBD2 (6 bases). Per the germline V gene, CDR1 is SGHNT and CDR2 is YYREEE (reference sequence). V was shortened by 4 bases and J by 0 bases, with 11 bases between the two germline ends. The CDR3 contains 14 residues. In DNA form, the CDR3 reads TGTGCCAGCAGCCCGGGGGATAGCTCCTACGAGCAGTACTTC. It is translated as CASSPGDSSYEQYF.

The V and J genes are TRBV5-6 and TRBJ2-7; 7 bases align to TRBD2. The CDR3 has 13 residues. V gave up 2 bases and J gave up 2 bases; unmatched junction bases: 1. Germline V gives CDR1 SGHDT, CDR2 YYEEEE. The DNA of the CDR3 is TGTGCCAGCAGCTTTGGGGGGGCCTACGAGCAGTACTTC. Its protein product is CASSFGGAYEQYF.

The chain carries TRBV7-2 and TRBJ2-3; TRBD2 agrees at 10 bases. Looked up from germline, CDR1 is SGHTA and CDR2 is FQGNSA. CDR3 length: 18 amino acids. The V segment lost 3 bases and the J segment 7 bases; nucleotides outside the gene matches: 16. Here the CDR3 reads CASSFKTSGAPGRNTQYF. The CDR3 DNA reads as TGTGCCAGCAGCTTCAAAACTAGCGGGGCCCCTGGGAGAAATACGCAGTATTTT.

This clone was seen only a few times. The rearrangement links TRBV5-1 to TRBJ2-3; 8 bases agree with TRBD1. The V and J ends lost 2 bases and 5 bases, in that order; junction bases with no gene match: 4. Germline values: CDR1 SGHRS, CDR2 YFSETQ. The CDR3 loop spans 14 amino acids. The CDR3 protein is CASSLETGGDTQYF. Written as DNA, the CDR3 is TGCGCCAGCAGCTTAGAAACAGGGGGAGATACGCAGTATTTT.

V usage is TRBV29-1 and J usage is TRBJ1-2; TRBD1 might be the D (6 bases). There are 13 residues in the CDR3. Deletions cut 0 bases from V and 5 bases from J, with 10 bases between. In germline, CDR1 is SQVTM, CDR2 ANQGSEA. The CDR3 region is CSVEDGDNYGYTF. DNA of the CDR3: TGCAGCGTTGAAGATGGGGACAATTATGGCTACACCTTC.

The chain recombines TRBV28 with TRBJ1-1; weak D call: TRBD1 (6 bases). The CDR3 has 12 residues. Germline CDR1 reads MDHEN; CDR2 reads SYDVKM. V was clipped by 5 bases and J by 5 bases, with 9 bases between them. The CDR3 sequence is CASSMRGTEAFF. CDR3 nucleotides: TGTGCCAGCAGTATGAGGGGGACTGAAGCTTTCTTT.

The chain joins TRBV25-1 to TRBJ2-7, with a possible D match to TRBD1 (6 bases). The CDR3 sequence is 15 residues long. In germline, CDR1 is MGHDK, CDR2 SYGVNS. Between the trimmed V and J ends, which lost 4 bases and 3 bases, there was a span of 16 bases. CDR3 bases: TGTGCCAGCAGTGGAACACAGGGATTGCTCTACGAGCAGTACTTC. Residues: CASSGTQGLLYEQYF.

The V gene is TRBV2, the J gene TRBJ2-5; TRBD2 matches 10 bases. J lost 4 bases, V lost 4 bases, and 9 bases had no gene match. The germline V gene has CDR1 SNHLY and CDR2 FYNNEI. The length of the CDR3 is 16 residues. CDR3 in amino acids: CASSGTLAGVGETQYF. Written as DNA, the CDR3 is TGTGCCAGCAGTGGAACTCTAGCGGGAGTGGGAGAGACCCAGTACTTC.

The chain has TRBV7-9 and TRBJ1-1; perhaps TRBD1 as D (5 bases). CDR1 is SEHNR and CDR2 is FQNEAQ in the germline V gene (reference sequence). Trimming pared 1 base from V and 7 bases from J, leaving 7 bases between. This CDR3 is built from 12 residues. DNA of the CDR3: TGTGCCAGCAGCTTAGAGGGGCGTGAAGCTTTCTTT. It yields the protein CASSLEGREAFF.

This clone was recorded once. CDR3 bases: TGTGCCAGCAGCTTTCAGGGGCGACACACAGATACGCAGTATTTT. This codes for CASSFQGRHTDTQYF. The J gene is TRBJ2-3, the V gene TRBV5-8, with D perhaps TRBD1 (6 bases). The CDR3 contains 15 residues. Germline V gene data show CDR1 as SGHTS and CDR2 as YDEGEE. V was trimmed by 2 bases and J by 2 bases, leaving 12 bases between them.

This clone was seen a handful of times. The V and J genes are TRBV2 and TRBJ2-1; 15 nucleotides line up with TRBD2. CDR3 length equals 18 residues. V lost 1 base, J lost 4 bases, and 5 bases stayed unmatched. CDR1 is SNHLY, CDR2 FYNNEI, per germline. CDR3 loop: CASSEGTSGRAAYNEQFF. In DNA, the CDR3 is TGTGCCAGCAGTGAAGGGACTAGCGGGAGGGCCGCATACAATGAGCAGTTCTTC.

The chain joins TRBV29-1 to TRBJ2-5; D might be TRBD2 (5 bases). The CDR3 runs to 15 residues. Germline V gives CDR1 SQVTM, CDR2 ANQGSEA. V lost 5 bases and J lost 4, with 20 bases in between. The CDR3 region has the DNA TGCAGCGTTCGACTTGGCCAACAAGAGGGAGAGACCCAGTACTTC. This gives the protein CSVRLGQQEGETQYF.